This T cell receptor (beta chain) derives from a study of immune evolution from preneoplasia to lung adenocarcinoma. On the study more broadly: HLA loss of heterozygosity: 6% to 7.5% AIS, more than 14% MIA, over 25% ADC, none AAH.

Histologic diagnosis was independently verified by two lung pathologists. Nucleic acids came from premalignant or tumor cells enriched by macro-dissection. Trimming removed 1 base from V and 6 bases from J; junction bases left unmatched: 11. The germline gives CDR1 MNHEY, CDR2 SMNVEV (reference sequence). The CDR3 is made up of 18 amino acids. The table lists this clone with a few counts. Measured with immunoSEQ multiplex PCR; TCRdb has only the in-frame clones, and not every one. The table has approximately 12,000 clones, 80% to 90% seen once. Sequences were obtained from FFPE invasive lung adenocarcinoma tissue. This rearrangement joins TRBV27 to TRBJ2-1; 11 bases align to TRBD2. The TCR originated in a person aged 65 to 85 with invasive lung adenocarcinoma. Here the CDR3 DNA reads TGTGCCAGCAGTTTATTTGGGGTAACTAGCGGGAGTCTCAATGAGCAGTTCTTC. Its protein product is CASSLFGVTSGSLNEQFF.